This note documents a single TCR beta chain sequence. In TCRdb, the 5' RACE reads were re-called with MiXCR into one record per CDR3 protein. Seen here are approximately 31,000 distinct CDR3 sequences, roughly 25% observed once, and the top ten hold approximately 3.7%. CDR3 length: 12 amino acids. Trimming removed 1 base from V and 6 bases from J, with 6 bases in between. CDR1 and CDR2 (germline): KGHSH, LQKENI. Naive CD4+ T cells were purified with Tregs depleted by CD25. Sample: naive CD4+ T cells sorted from a lymph node. The subset is: naive CD4+ T cells, CD4+CD45RA+CD25-. The TCR comes from a female donor with breast cancer. This chain joins TRBV18 and TRBJ1-1; unclear D gene. CDR3 protein: CASSPRAAEAFF. Here the CDR3 DNA reads TGTGCCAGCTCACCACGAGCGGCTGAAGCTTTCTTT. Combining the CDR3 with reference TRBV18 and TRBJ1-1 gives the whole variable domain NAGVMQNPRHLVRRRGQEARLRCSPMKGHSHVYWYRQLPEEGLKFMVYLQKENIIDESGMPKERFSAEFPKEGPSILRIQQVVRGDSAAYFCASSPRAAEAFFGQGTRLTVV.